Shown below are 3 T cell receptor beta chains from a single sample sequenced in a study of human thymus T cells. Clones were read by immunoSEQ multiplex PCR, and TCRdb kept only the in-frame ones, dropping some. The repertoire includes 46,000 or so clones, approximately 95% of them detected once, and about 0.16% sits in the top ten. The sequencing sample was made of blood. These receptors originate from a girl under three years old with a congenital heart defect but otherwise immunologically healthy.

The gene calls are TRBV7-9 and TRBJ2-5; no definite D call. The CDR3 extends over 15 amino acids. The germline gives CDR1 SEHNR, CDR2 FQNEAQ (reference sequence). V was clipped by 4 bases and J by 0 bases, with 12 bases between them. The CDR3 DNA reads as TGTGCCAGCAGCTCTAGTGGCCAGTACCAAGAGACCCAGTACTTC. Protein: CASSSSGQYQETQYF.

The chain uses TRBV7-9 and TRBJ1-2; tentatively, D is TRBD1 (6 bases). CDR3 length: 15 amino acids. V was pared by 5 bases and J by 8 bases, with 21 bases between. Germline V gene lookup returns CDR1 SEHNR and CDR2 FQNEAQ (reference sequence). The CDR3 spells CASSEGGEGVRGYTF. In DNA, the CDR3 is TGTGCCAGCAGCGAAGGGGGAGAAGGGGTTCGGGGCTACACCTTC.

This chain joins TRBV5-6 and TRBJ1-2; the D is unclear. The CDR3 is made up of 16 amino acids. Germline loops: CDR1 SGHDT, CDR2 YYEEEE. V gave up 1 base and J gave up 1 base, with 14 bases separating them. The CDR3 DNA follows: TGTGCCAGCAGCTTGAGGTATCTGGGCTATAACTATGGCTACACCTTC. Translated, it gives CASSLRYLGYNYGYTF.